One sample yielded the 6 T cell receptor beta chains listed below, sequenced in a study of OX40 agonist ivuxolimab in advanced cancers. TCRdb's copy holds only in-frame clones and misses some; the assay was immunoSEQ multiplex PCR. The profile shows some 40,000 clones, 70% to 90% of them singletons. The sample consisted of CD4+ or CD8+ T cells sorted from blood, taken in a trial of the OX40 agonist ivuxolimab. These receptors were collected from an adult with an advanced solid tumor such as melanoma, head and neck, liver or kidney cancer.

This clone appeared a few times. The genes are TRBV7-3 and TRBJ1-2; the match to TRBD1 covers 7 bases. CDR1 is SGHTA, CDR2 FQGTGA, per germline. The CDR3 contains 13 residues. The junction had 5 bases not matched to a gene; V was cut back by 5 bases and J by 5 bases. The chain's CDR3 is CASSPGTDYGYTF. The CDR3 DNA reads as TGTGCCAGCAGCCCAGGGACAGATTATGGCTACACCTTC.

The chain is built from TRBV4-1 and TRBJ2-2, with a tentative D call TRBD1 (5 bases). The CDR3 consists of 15 residues. Germline assignment: CDR1 MGHRA and CDR2 YSYEKL. Trimming pared 0 bases from V and 6 bases from J, leaving 11 bases between. CDR3 protein: CASSQDRQGPGELFF. CDR3 nucleotide sequence: TGCGCCAGCAGCCAAGATCGGCAGGGTCCCGGGGAGCTGTTTTTT.

This clone was counted once. The chain has TRBV4-2 and TRBJ2-2; no clear D. Deletions cut 0 bases from V and 8 bases from J, with 1 base between. Germline CDR1 LGHNA, CDR2 YNFKEQ. The CDR3 totals 11 residues. The CDR3 DNA sequence: TGTGCCAGCAGCCAAGATGGGGAGCTGTTTTTT. Its translation: CASSQDGELFF.

V is TRBV27 and J is TRBJ2-1; TRBD2 matches 8 bases. Germline V CDR1 and CDR2: MNHEY, SMNVEV (reference sequence). Trimming removed 2 bases from V and 9 bases from J; junction bases left unmatched: 0. The length of the CDR3 is 12 residues. The CDR3 is CASSLRGGEQFF. Written as DNA, the CDR3 is TGTGCCAGCAGTTTACGGGGGGGTGAGCAGTTCTTC.

The J gene is TRBJ2-2, the V gene TRBV5-5, with 12 bases matching TRBD2. Germline V gene data show CDR1 as SGHKS and CDR2 as YYEKEE (reference sequence). The V gene end was trimmed by 4 bases and the J gene end by 0 bases; junction bases not matched to a gene: 1. The CDR3 length is 16 residues. The CDR3 sequence is CASSRLAGANTGELFF. As DNA, the CDR3 is TGTGCCAGCAGCCGACTAGCGGGGGCGAACACCGGGGAGCTGTTTTTT.

V is TRBV11-2 and J is TRBJ2-5, with D maybe TRBD2 (6 bases). Trimming removed 1 base from V and 2 bases from J, with 11 bases in between. This CDR3 region has 15 residues. CDR1 and CDR2 from the germline V gene are SGHAT and FQNNGV. The CDR3 bases are TGTGCCAGCAGCTTAGCCGGGGGAGTACAAGAGACCCAGTACTTC. Encoded protein: CASSLAGGVQETQYF.